Detailed here is one T cell receptor (beta chain). Its antigen is still unknown. TCRdb's copy holds only in-frame clones and misses some; the assay was immunoSEQ multiplex PCR. This table holds over 100,000 clones, approximately 90% found once. This sample was included in a study of T cell responses to AZD1222 COVID-19 vaccine. Study-wide results and caveats: Reportedly, nearly half of unique spike TCRs recognized epitopes outside B.1.351/B.1.1.7 mutations. Baseline serology detected seropositivity in only six AZD1222 recipients. Among the donors, most were white British and more were female, and clonal diversity was possibly underestimated.

The ends were cut back, 2 bases at V and 4 bases at J, with 12 bases in the middle. This CDR3 has 16 residues. CDR1 is KGHSH and CDR2 is LQKENI in the germline V gene. The specimen was peripheral blood, collected on day 0 of AZD1222 vaccination. The receptor's source is an adult in good health. The chain is built from TRBV18 and TRBJ2-6; no clear D. The CDR3 spells CASSPVNQGGANVLTF. DNA for the CDR3: TGTGCCAGCTCACCAGTTAACCAAGGGGGGGCCAACGTCCTGACTTTC.